A selection of T cell receptor beta chains follows, all from one sample in a study of radiotherapy plus CTLA-4 blockade in lung cancer. Assay: immunoSEQ multiplex PCR; the TCRdb copy retains only in-frame clones and omits some. The sample lists 40,000 or so clones; roughly 59% were seen once. The sample was peripheral blood, taken from a patient treated with radiotherapy plus ipilimumab. The receptors here all came from a human donor with non-small cell lung cancer who had a partial response to radiotherapy plus ipilimumab. Both conserved end residues are part of each CDR3. A D gene is named only where the DNA matches it firmly. Where a row states a size, it is once, few, many or the class of an expanded clone; other rows omit it.

j_call clone_size d_call v_call cdr3_aa cdr3_nt
TRBJ2-1 . TRBD1 TRBV5-4 CASSPPRTGGRFNEQFF TGTGCCAGCAGCCCCCCCCGAACAGGGGGTAGATTCAATGAGCAGTTCTTC
TRBJ2-1 few TRBD2 TRBV14 CASSPVAGGGNEQFF TGTGCCAGCAGCCCCGTAGCGGGGGGGGGTAATGAGCAGTTCTTC
TRBJ1-2 medium-sized TRBD1 TRBV5-1 CASSLRGQGHGYTF TGCGCCAGCAGCTTAAGAGGACAGGGTCATGGCTACACCTTC
TRBJ2-1 . . TRBV5-1 CASSGGGGEGNEQFF TGCGCCAGCAGCGGCGGGGGCGGGGAAGGTAATGAGCAGTTCTTC
TRBJ2-7 . TRBD2 TRBV7-6 CASSPLYGGADKGDEQYF TGTGCCAGCAGTCCTTTATACGGGGGGGCGGACAAGGGCGACGAGCAGTACTTC
TRBJ2-7 . . TRBV5-8 CASSLGTGTPYEQYF TGTGCCAGCAGCTTAGGCACAGGGACCCCCTACGAGCAGTACTTC
TRBJ1-1 . . TRBV7-3 CASSLERRAEAFF TGTGCCAGCAGCTTAGAGAGGAGGGCTGAAGCTTTCTTT
TRBJ2-1 . . TRBV7-6 CASSLDFFRNEQFF TGTGCCAGCAGCCTAGACTTCTTCAGGAATGAGCAGTTCTTC
TRBJ1-6 . . TRBV30 CAWSKENNSPLHF TGTGCCTGGAGTAAGGAGAATAATTCACCCCTCCACTTT
TRBJ1-1 . . TRBV2 CASTLGGGIEAFF TGTGCCAGCACATTGGGGGGAGGCATTGAAGCTTTCTTT
TRBJ1-1 . . TRBV29-1 CSVPGGAWATEAFF TGCAGCGTTCCTGGGGGGGCATGGGCCACTGAAGCTTTCTTT
TRBJ2-7 . TRBD2 TRBV13 CASSSRSGGSSYEQYF TGTGCCAGCAGCTCAAGATCCGGGGGGTCCTCCTACGAGCAGTACTTC
TRBJ2-5 . TRBD1 TRBV10-3 CAISAAGGDAETQYF TGTGCCATCAGTGCCGCAGGGGGCGACGCGGAGACCCAGTACTTC
TRBJ1-2 . TRBD1 TRBV10-3 CAISEWGQGSSGGYTF TGTGCCATCAGTGAGTGGGGACAGGGATCATCGGGAGGCTACACCTTC
TRBJ2-5 . TRBD2 TRBV4-1 CASSHRGLAGETQYF TGCGCCAGCAGCCACCGTGGGCTAGCGGGAGAGACCCAGTACTTC
TRBJ2-3 . TRBD2 TRBV5-6 CASSRGTSGRARDTQYF TGTGCCAGCAGCCGAGGGACTAGCGGGAGGGCCAGGGATACGCAGTATTTT
TRBJ2-2 . . TRBV6-5 CASTNSNTGELFF TGTGCCAGCACCAACTCTAACACCGGGGAGCTGTTTTTT
TRBJ2-7 . TRBD2 TRBV11-2 CASSLGSGRGSEQYF TGTGCCAGCAGCTTGGGTAGCGGGAGAGGTTCCGAGCAGTACTTC
TRBJ2-4 . TRBD1 TRBV10-1 CANPHSLRGRGNIQYF TGCGCCAACCCACATTCGCTCAGGGGGCGAGGAAACATTCAGTACTTC
TRBJ2-7 few . TRBV7-2 CASSPPSYEQYF TGTGCCAGCAGCCCGCCGAGCTACGAGCAGTACTTC
TRBJ1-1 . TRBD1 TRBV13 CASSYGQGAEAFF TGTGCCAGCAGCTACGGACAGGGGGCGGAAGCTTTCTTT
TRBJ2-6 . . TRBV19 CASSVTGSGANVLTF TGTGCCAGTAGTGTGACAGGCTCTGGGGCCAACGTCCTGACTTTC
TRBJ2-1 few . TRBV6-5 CASSDFRVEQFF TGTGCCAGCAGTGACTTCAGGGTTGAGCAGTTCTTC
TRBJ1-2 . . TRBV16 CASSQSLRITNYGYTF TGTGCCAGCAGCCAATCCCTGAGAATCACTAACTATGGCTACACCTTC
TRBJ2-7 . TRBD2 TRBV29-1 CSVAGKTSGRAYEQYF TGCAGCGTTGCTGGGAAGACGAGCGGGAGGGCCTACGAGCAGTACTTC
TRBJ2-1 few . TRBV4-1 CASSQASSGEQFF TGCGCCAGCAGCCAAGCCTCCTCGGGTGAGCAGTTCTTC
TRBJ1-1 . . TRBV4-1 CASSQAPPDMNTEAFF TGCGCCAGCAGCCAAGCACCCCCAGACATGAACACTGAAGCTTTCTTT
TRBJ2-3 . . TRBV9 CASSVDADTQYF TGTGCCAGCAGCGTAGATGCGGATACGCAGTATTTT
TRBJ2-5 . TRBD2 TRBV7-2 CASSLAVGGGASQTQYF TGTGCCAGCAGCTTAGCGGTGGGCGGGGGGGCCTCTCAGACCCAGTACTTC
TRBJ2-1 . . TRBV2 CASTRAGTKGNEQFF TGTGCCAGCACCCGAGCCGGGACAAAGGGCAATGAGCAGTTCTTC
TRBJ1-5 . . TRBV7-9 CASSSTGSNQPQHF TGTGCCAGCAGCTCCACAGGGAGCAATCAGCCCCAGCATTTT
TRBJ2-5 . TRBD2 TRBV18 CASSPRLAAQETQYF TGTGCCAGCTCCCCTCGACTAGCGGCACAAGAGACCCAGTACTTC
TRBJ2-3 . TRBD2 TRBV4-3 CASSQDIGTSGNTDTQYF TGCGCCAGCAGCCAAGATATAGGGACTAGCGGGAACACAGATACGCAGTATTTT
TRBJ2-7 . TRBD1 TRBV5-1 CASSLWTGGGEQYF TGCGCCAGCAGCTTATGGACAGGGGGCGGCGAGCAGTACTTC
TRBJ1-1 . TRBD1 TRBV5-8 CASSYDRVTEAFF TGTGCCAGCAGTTATGACAGGGTCACTGAAGCTTTCTTT
TRBJ1-4 . . TRBV6-5 CASSPERWPVEKLFF TGTGCCAGCAGCCCCGAGAGGTGGCCGGTAGAAAAACTGTTTTTT
TRBJ2-3 . TRBD1 TRBV5-1 CASSSQGASDTQYF TGCGCCAGCAGCTCACAGGGGGCGAGTGATACGCAGTATTTT
TRBJ1-1 . . TRBV6-5 CASNPGTDTEAFF TGTGCCAGCAACCCGGGGACTGACACTGAAGCTTTCTTT
TRBJ2-1 . TRBD2 TRBV30 CAWSQTSGNEQFF TGTGCCTGGAGCCAGACTAGCGGGAATGAGCAGTTCTTC
TRBJ2-7 many . TRBV7-2 CASSLVPGRNEQYF TGTGCCAGCAGCTTAGTACCAGGGAGGAACGAGCAGTACTTC
TRBJ1-1 . . TRBV6-5 CASSYRQFNTEAFF TGTGCCAGCAGTTACCGACAGTTTAACACTGAAGCTTTCTTT
TRBJ2-2 few . TRBV30 CAIRGGTGELFF TGTGCCATACGAGGGGGCACCGGGGAGCTGTTTTTT
TRBJ2-7 few . TRBV18 CASSPPGSRYEQYF TGTGCCAGCTCACCACCCGGGTCCCGCTACGAGCAGTACTTC
TRBJ2-7 few TRBD2 TRBV25-1 CASSYSGYEQYF TGTGCCAGCAGTTATAGCGGGTACGAGCAGTACTTC
TRBJ2-7 . TRBD2 TRBV5-6 CASSLSRLAGGGYEQYF TGTGCCAGCAGCTTGAGTAGACTAGCGGGAGGGGGATACGAGCAGTACTTC
TRBJ2-1 . . TRBV7-2 CASSLAHRDEQFF TGTGCCAGCAGCTTAGCGCACAGGGATGAGCAGTTCTTC
TRBJ1-4 . TRBD1 TRBV15 CATSSRDRAEKLFF TGTGCCACCAGCAGCCGGGACAGGGCTGAAAAACTGTTTTTT
TRBJ2-7 . . TRBV30 CASTATGSSYEQYF TGTGCCTCGACCGCCACAGGGAGCTCCTACGAGCAGTACTTC
TRBJ2-7 . . TRBV7-9 CASSLVKVPGEQYF TGTGCCAGCAGCTTAGTTAAGGTTCCGGGGGAGCAGTACTTC
TRBJ2-1 . . TRBV27 CASIGGNEQFF TGTGCCAGCATTGGCGGAAATGAGCAGTTCTTC
TRBJ2-3 few TRBD2 TRBV7-9 CASRRTSGEDTQYF TGTGCCAGCAGACGGACTAGCGGCGAAGATACGCAGTATTTT